The 15 T cell receptor beta chains given below trace back to one sample, sequenced in a study of shared clonotypes between healthy human individuals. Produced via immunoSEQ multiplex PCR; TCRdb's table is partial and in-frame only. The sample has about 960,000 clones, around 80% seen once. Sequenced input: memory CD4+ T cells sorted from blood. The subset was: CD45RA-negative fraction. Receptors were obtained from a man between 18 and 29 years old in good health.

The V and J genes are TRBV6-5 and TRBJ1-4, with no clear D. CDR3 size: 13 residues. The ends were cut back, 1 base at V and 3 bases at J, with 3 bases in the middle. The V gene's germline CDR1 is MNHEY and CDR2 SVGAGI. CDR3 DNA sequence: TGTGCCAGCAGTTACTACGCTAATGAAAAACTGTTTTTT. This encodes CASSYYANEKLFF.

The rearrangement links TRBV2 to TRBJ1-2; D is unresolved. The CDR3 sequence is 13 residues long. V was pared by 8 bases and J by 6 bases, with 16 bases between. Germline V gene data show CDR1 as SNHLY and CDR2 as FYNNEI. The CDR3 reads CASCLEGLDGYTF. The CDR3 bases are TGTGCCAGCTGCCTCGAAGGGTTGGATGGCTACACCTTC.

The chain links TRBV19 to TRBJ1-6; TRBD1 agrees at 8 bases. CDR1 and CDR2 from the germline V gene are LNHDA and SQIVND (reference sequence). J gave up 9 bases and V 4 bases, and 5 bases lay outside the gene matches. The CDR3 contains 14 residues. The CDR3 coding sequence is TGTGCCAGTAGTACGACAGGGGACGGTTCACCCCTCCACTTT. Its protein product is CASSTTGDGSPLHF.

The chain joins TRBV6-5 to TRBJ2-7; D unresolved. This CDR3 has 14 amino acids. V was cut by 0 bases and J by 2 bases, with 8 bases left in between. Germline-derived CDR1 and CDR2 are MNHEY and SVGAGI. As DNA, the CDR3 is TGTGCCAGCAGTTACTCTCCTAGAGCCTACGAGCAGTACTTC. It yields the protein CASSYSPRAYEQYF.

This chain links TRBV27 with TRBJ1-6; TRBD1 is a possible D gene (6 bases). With 7 bases removed from V and 1 base from J, the gap between germline ends came to 20 bases. The length of the CDR3 is 18 residues. Germline V gives CDR1 MNHEY, CDR2 SMNVEV (reference sequence). The CDR3 loop is CASTEGVGRGSYNSPLHF. Written as DNA, the CDR3 is TGTGCCAGCACCGAGGGGGTGGGGAGAGGGTCCTATAATTCACCCCTCCACTTT.

This CDR3 is CSVEVRANTGELFF. In nucleotides, the CDR3 is TGCAGCGTTGAAGTGAGGGCGAACACCGGGGAGCTGTTTTTT. The chain joins TRBV29-1 to TRBJ2-2; D is perhaps TRBD2 (5 bases). Trimming pared 1 base from V and 0 bases from J, leaving 6 bases between. Germline V lookup: CDR1 SQVTM, CDR2 ANQGSEA. This CDR3 is built from 14 residues.

This chain's CDR3 is CASSQTLDYQETQYF. The CDR3 DNA reads as TGTGCCAGCAGCCAAACCCTAGATTACCAAGAGACCCAGTACTTC. The chain joins TRBV14 to TRBJ2-5; no definite D call. This CDR3 has 15 residues. CDR1 SGHDN and CDR2 FVKESK come from the germline V gene. V dropped 2 bases and J dropped 0 bases, with 10 bases sitting between them.

The V call is TRBV7-2, the J call TRBJ1-6, with TRBD1 identical over 7 bases. V trimming: 3 bases; J trimming: 0 bases; junction bases outside the gene matches: 11. The germline V gene encodes CDR1 SGHTA and CDR2 FQGNSA. The CDR3 is made up of 19 amino acids. The CDR3 coding sequence is TGTGCCAGCAGCTTTCGACAGGGTCGTGGGAGCTCCTATAATTCACCCCTCCACTTT. Translation: CASSFRQGRGSSYNSPLHF.

This chain connects TRBV9 to TRBJ1-3; the match to TRBD1 covers 8 bases. V was pared by 4 bases and J by 2 bases, with 5 bases of the junction left unmatched. This CDR3 region has 15 residues. The germline V gene has CDR1 SGDLS and CDR2 YYNGEE. Written as DNA, the CDR3 is TGTGCCAGCAGCCCACCAGGGGGCCCTGGAAACACCATATATTTT. It yields the protein CASSPPGGPGNTIYF. Full variable domain (missing parts from reference TRBV9 and TRBJ1-3): DSGVTQTPKHLITATGQRVTLRCSPRSGDLSVYWYQQSLDQGLQFLIQYYNGEERAKGNILERFSAQQFPDLHSELNLSSLELGDSALYFCASSPPGGPGNTIYFGEGSWLTVV.

The chain couples TRBV14 to TRBJ2-7; weak D call: TRBD1 (5 bases). The CDR3 loop spans 14 amino acids. V was trimmed by 4 bases and J by 3 bases, leaving 13 bases between them. In germline, CDR1 is SGHDN, CDR2 FVKESK. CDR3 residues: CASSPETAYYEQYF. CDR3 bases: TGTGCCAGCAGCCCCGAGACAGCTTACTACGAGCAGTACTTC. The full variable domain, its missing parts supplied by reference TRBV14 and TRBJ2-7, is EAGVTQFPSHSVIEKGQTVTLRCDPISGHDNLYWYRRVMGKEIKFLLHFVKESKQDESGMPNNRFLAERTGGTYSTLKVQPAELEDSGVYFCASSPETAYYEQYFGPGTRLTVT.

V and J are TRBV4-1 and TRBJ2-2; 10 bases fit TRBD2. With 3 bases clipped from V and 1 base from J, the junction kept 14 bases outside the gene matches. This CDR3 spans 20 amino acids. CDR1 and CDR2 (germline): MGHRA, YSYEKL. This CDR3 is CASSQSTPGAGGRNTGELFF. For the CDR3, the DNA is TGCGCCAGCAGCCAGTCCACCCCGGGAGCGGGGGGGAGGAACACCGGGGAGCTGTTTTTT.

This clone was counted a single time. This CDR3 reads CASSKSKDPKSNQPQHF. The CDR3 nucleotides are TGTGCCAGCAGCAAATCTAAGGATCCTAAAAGCAATCAGCCCCAGCATTTT. This chain connects TRBV21-1 to TRBJ1-5. TRBV21-1 is shown as a pseudogene. The CDR3 has 17 amino acids.

V is TRBV30 and J is TRBJ1-2, with unresolved D. The CDR3 has 13 residues. Between the trimmed V and J ends, which lost 3 bases and 2 bases, there was a span of 10 bases. Germline V gene sequence: CDR1 GTSNPN, CDR2 SVGIG (reference sequence). The CDR3 loop is CAWSAGVNYGYTF. The DNA for the CDR3 is TGTGCCTGGAGCGCCGGAGTCAACTATGGCTACACCTTC.

Many counts were recorded for this clone. The same CDR3 arises from other DNA sequences in this sample as well. The gene calls are TRBV11-2 and TRBJ1-4; 8 positions match TRBD1. The CDR3 totals 14 residues. CDR1 is SGHAT, CDR2 FQNNGV, per germline. The V gene end was trimmed by 5 bases and the J gene end by 5 bases; junction bases not matched to a gene: 4. CDR3 loop: CASSPDRVNEKLFF. CDR3 nucleotide sequence: TGTGCCAGCAGCCCGGACAGGGTAAATGAAAAACTGTTTTTT.

This clone was seen a handful of times. This could be a read error, since a much larger clone is one nucleotide away. The chain combines TRBV7-6 with TRBJ2-7; D is uncertain. Germline CDR1 and CDR2: SGHVS and FNYEAQ. This CDR3 region has 11 residues. Trimming took off 1 base at V and 6 bases at J, with 4 bases between the two ends. This CDR3 reads CASSLDAEQYF. The CDR3 DNA is TGTGCCAGCAGCTTAGATGCCGAGCAGTACTTC.